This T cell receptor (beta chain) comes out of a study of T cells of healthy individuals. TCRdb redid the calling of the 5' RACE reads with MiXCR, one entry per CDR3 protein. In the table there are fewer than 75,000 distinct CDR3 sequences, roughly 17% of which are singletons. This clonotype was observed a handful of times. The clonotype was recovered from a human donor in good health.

DNA for the CDR3: TGTGCCAGCAGCCGTCAGGACGGGGGGGCAGAGACCCAGTACTTC. Its protein product is CASSRQDGGAETQYF. This sequence joins TRBV3-1 and TRBJ2-5; the match to TRBD2 covers 8 bases. CDR3 size: 15 residues. V shed 4 bases, J shed 4 bases, and the junction held 8 bases outside the gene matches. From germline, CDR1 is LGHDT and CDR2 YNNKEL (reference sequence).